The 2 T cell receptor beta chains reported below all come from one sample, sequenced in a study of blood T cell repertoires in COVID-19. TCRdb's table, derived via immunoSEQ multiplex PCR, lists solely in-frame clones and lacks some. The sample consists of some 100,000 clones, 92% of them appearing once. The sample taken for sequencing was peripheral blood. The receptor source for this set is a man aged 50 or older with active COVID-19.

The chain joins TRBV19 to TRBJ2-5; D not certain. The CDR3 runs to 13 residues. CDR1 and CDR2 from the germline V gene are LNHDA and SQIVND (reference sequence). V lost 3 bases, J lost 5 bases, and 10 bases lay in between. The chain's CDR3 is CASSMSTPETQYF. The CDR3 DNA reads TGTGCCAGTAGTATGAGCACCCCGGAGACCCAGTACTTC.

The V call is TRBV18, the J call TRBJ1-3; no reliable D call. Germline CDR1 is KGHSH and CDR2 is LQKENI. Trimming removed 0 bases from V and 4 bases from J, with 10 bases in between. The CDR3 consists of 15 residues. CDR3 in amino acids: CASSPPASGGNTIYF. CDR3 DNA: TGTGCCAGCTCACCACCGGCCTCGGGGGGAAACACCATATATTTT. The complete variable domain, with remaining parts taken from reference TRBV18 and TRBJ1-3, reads NAGVMQNPRHLVRRRGQEARLRCSPMKGHSHVYWYRQLPEEGLKFMVYLQKENIIDESGMPKERFSAEFPKEGPSILRIQQVVRGDSAAYFCASSPPASGGNTIYFGEGSWLTVV.